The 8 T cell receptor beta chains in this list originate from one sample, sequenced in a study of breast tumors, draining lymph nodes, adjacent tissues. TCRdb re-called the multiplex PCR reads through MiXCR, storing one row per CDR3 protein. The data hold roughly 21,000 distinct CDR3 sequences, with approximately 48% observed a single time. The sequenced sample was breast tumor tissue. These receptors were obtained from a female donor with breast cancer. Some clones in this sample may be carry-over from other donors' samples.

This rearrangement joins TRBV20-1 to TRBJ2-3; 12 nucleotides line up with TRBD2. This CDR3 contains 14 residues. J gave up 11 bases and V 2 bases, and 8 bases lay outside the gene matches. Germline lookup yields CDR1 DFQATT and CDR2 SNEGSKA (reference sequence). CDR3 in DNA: TGCAGTGCTAGAACTAGCGGGAGGACCAATGAGCAGTATTTT. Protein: CSARTSGRTNEQYF.

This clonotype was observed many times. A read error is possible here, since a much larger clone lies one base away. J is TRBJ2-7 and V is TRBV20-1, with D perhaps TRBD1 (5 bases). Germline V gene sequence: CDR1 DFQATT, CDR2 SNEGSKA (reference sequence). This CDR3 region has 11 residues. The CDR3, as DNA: TGCAGTGCTAGTAGGGGCTACGAGCAGTCCTTC. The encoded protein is CSASRGYEQSF.

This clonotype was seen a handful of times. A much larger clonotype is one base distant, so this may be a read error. The CDR3 region is CASIVGVGSGELFF. Here the CDR3 DNA reads TGTGCCAGCATCGTGGGAGTCGGCTCCGGGGAGCTGTTTTTT. This chain connects TRBV28 to TRBJ2-2; tentative D call: TRBD2 (5 bases). Germline V gives CDR1 MDHEN, CDR2 SYDVKM. The ends were cut back, 7 bases at V and 6 bases at J, with 15 bases in the middle. CDR3 length: 14 residues.

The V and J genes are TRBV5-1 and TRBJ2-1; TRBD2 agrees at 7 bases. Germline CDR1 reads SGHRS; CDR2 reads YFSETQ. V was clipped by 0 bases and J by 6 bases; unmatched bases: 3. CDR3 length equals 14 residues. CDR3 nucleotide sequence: TGCGCCAGCAGCTTGGATGCGGGAGCCAATGAGCAGTTCTTC. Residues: CASSLDAGANEQFF.

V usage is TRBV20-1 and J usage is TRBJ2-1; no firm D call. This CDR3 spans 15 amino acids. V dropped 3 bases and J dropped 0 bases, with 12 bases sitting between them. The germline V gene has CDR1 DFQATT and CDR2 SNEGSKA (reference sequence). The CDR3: CSASSSPSSYNEQFF. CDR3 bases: TGCAGTGCTAGTAGTTCTCCGAGCTCCTACAATGAGCAGTTCTTC.

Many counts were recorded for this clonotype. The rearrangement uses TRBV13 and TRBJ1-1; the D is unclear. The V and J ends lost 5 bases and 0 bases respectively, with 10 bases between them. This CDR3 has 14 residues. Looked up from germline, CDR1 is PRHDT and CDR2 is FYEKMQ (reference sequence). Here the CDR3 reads CASSTRTLNTEAFF. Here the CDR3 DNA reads TGTGCCAGCAGCACTCGCACCCTGAACACTGAAGCTTTCTTT.

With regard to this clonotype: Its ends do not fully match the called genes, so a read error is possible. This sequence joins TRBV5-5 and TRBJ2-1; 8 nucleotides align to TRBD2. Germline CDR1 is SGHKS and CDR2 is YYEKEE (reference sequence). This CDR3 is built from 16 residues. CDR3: CASSQEAPAGDNEQSF. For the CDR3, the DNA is TGCGCCAGCAGCCAAGAAGCACCAGCGGGAGACAATGAGCAGTCCTTC.

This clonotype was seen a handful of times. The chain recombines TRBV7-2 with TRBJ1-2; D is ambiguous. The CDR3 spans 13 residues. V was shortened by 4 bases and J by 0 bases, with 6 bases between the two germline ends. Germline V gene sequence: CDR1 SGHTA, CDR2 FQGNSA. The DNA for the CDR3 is TGTGCCAGCAGCTCCGGAGCTAACTATGGCTACACCTTC. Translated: CASSSGANYGYTF.